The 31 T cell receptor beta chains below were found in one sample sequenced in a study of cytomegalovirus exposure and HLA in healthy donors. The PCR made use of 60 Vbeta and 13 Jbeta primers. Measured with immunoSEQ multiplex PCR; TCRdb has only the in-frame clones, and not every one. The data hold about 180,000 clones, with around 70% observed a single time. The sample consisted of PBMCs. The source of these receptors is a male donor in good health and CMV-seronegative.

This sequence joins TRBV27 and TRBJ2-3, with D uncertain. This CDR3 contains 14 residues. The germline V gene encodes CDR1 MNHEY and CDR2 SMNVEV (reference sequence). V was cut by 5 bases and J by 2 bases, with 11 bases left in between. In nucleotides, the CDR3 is TGTGCCAGCAGTATCCTCTATCCCACAGATACGCAGTATTTT. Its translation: CASSILYPTDTQYF.

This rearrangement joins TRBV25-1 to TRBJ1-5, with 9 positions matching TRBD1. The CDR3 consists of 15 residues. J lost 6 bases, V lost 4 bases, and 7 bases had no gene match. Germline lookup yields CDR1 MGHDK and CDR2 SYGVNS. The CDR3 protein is CASSGVQGAGQPQHF. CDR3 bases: TGTGCCAGCAGTGGAGTACAGGGGGCTGGTCAGCCCCAGCATTTT.

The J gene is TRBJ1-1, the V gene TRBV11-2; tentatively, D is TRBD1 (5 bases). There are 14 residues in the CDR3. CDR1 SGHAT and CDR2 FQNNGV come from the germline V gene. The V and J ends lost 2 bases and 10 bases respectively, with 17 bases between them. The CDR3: CASSLSRSGVGAFF. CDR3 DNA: TGTGCCAGCAGCTTAAGTCGTTCGGGGGTTGGAGCTTTCTTT.

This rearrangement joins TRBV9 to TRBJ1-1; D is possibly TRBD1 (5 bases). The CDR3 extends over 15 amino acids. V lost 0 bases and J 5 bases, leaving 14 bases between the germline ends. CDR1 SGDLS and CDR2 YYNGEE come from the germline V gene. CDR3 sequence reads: CASSVAEGAGTEAFF. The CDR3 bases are TGTGCCAGCAGCGTAGCTGAAGGGGCCGGGACTGAAGCTTTCTTT.

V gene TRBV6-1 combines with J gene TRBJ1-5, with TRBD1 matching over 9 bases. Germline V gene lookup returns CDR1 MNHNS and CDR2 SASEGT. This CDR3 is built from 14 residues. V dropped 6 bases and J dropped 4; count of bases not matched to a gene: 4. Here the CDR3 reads CASRGGTGNQPQHF. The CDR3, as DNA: TGTGCCAGCAGGGGGGGGACAGGGAATCAGCCCCAGCATTTT.

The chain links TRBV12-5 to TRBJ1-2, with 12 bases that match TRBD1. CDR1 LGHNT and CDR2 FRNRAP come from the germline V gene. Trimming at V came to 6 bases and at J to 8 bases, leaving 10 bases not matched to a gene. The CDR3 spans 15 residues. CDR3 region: CASGALGQGARGYTF. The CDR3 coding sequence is TGTGCTAGTGGAGCCCTGGGACAGGGGGCTCGCGGCTACACCTTC.

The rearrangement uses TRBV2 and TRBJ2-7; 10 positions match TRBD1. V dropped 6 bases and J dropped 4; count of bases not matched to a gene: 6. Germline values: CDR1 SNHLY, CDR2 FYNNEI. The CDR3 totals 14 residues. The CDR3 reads CASRDRDRGYEQYF. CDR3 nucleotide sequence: TGTGCCAGCAGAGATAGGGACAGGGGATACGAGCAGTACTTC.

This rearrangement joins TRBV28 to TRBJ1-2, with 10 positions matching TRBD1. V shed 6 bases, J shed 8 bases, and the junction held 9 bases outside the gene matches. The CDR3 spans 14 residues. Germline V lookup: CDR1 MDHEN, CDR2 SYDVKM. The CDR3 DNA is TGTGCCAGCAGAAGGGGACAGGGGTTAGGGGGCTACACCTTC. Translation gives CASRRGQGLGGYTF.

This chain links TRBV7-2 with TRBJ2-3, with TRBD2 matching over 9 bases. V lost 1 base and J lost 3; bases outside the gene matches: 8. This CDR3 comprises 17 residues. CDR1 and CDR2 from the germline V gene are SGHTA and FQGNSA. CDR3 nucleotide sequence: TGTGCCAGCAGCTTAGTCAAGCTAGCGGGGTTGACAGATACGCAGTATTTT. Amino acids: CASSLVKLAGLTDTQYF.

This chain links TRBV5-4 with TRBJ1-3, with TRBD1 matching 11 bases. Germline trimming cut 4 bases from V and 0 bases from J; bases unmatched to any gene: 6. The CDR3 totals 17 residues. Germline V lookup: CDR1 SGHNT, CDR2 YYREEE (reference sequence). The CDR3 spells CASSLGGTGGSGNTIYF. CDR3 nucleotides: TGTGCCAGCAGCCTGGGAGGGACAGGGGGCTCTGGAAACACCATATATTTT.

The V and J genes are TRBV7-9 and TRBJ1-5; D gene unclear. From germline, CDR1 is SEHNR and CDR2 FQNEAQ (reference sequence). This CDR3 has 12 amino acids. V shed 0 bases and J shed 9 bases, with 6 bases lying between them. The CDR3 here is CASSLAGRPQHF. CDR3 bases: TGTGCCAGCAGCTTAGCGGGGAGGCCCCAGCATTTT.

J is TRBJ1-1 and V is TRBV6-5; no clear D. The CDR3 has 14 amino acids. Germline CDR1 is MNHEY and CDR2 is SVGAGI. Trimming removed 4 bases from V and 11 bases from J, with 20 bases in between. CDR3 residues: CASSSQSAVGRAFF. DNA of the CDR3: TGTGCCAGCAGTTCTCAATCCGCGGTGGGTAGGGCTTTCTTT.

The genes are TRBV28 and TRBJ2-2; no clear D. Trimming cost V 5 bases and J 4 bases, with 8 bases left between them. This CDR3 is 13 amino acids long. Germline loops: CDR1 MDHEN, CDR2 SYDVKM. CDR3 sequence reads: CASSGPGTGELFF. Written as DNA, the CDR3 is TGTGCCAGCAGTGGGCCCGGCACCGGGGAGCTGTTTTTT.

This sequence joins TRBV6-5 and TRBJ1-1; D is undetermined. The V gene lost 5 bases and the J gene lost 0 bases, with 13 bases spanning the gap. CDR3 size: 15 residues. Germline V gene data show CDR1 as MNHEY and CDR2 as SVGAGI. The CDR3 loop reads CASSRDYFMNTEAFF. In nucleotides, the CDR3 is TGTGCCAGCAGTCGCGACTACTTCATGAACACTGAAGCTTTCTTT.

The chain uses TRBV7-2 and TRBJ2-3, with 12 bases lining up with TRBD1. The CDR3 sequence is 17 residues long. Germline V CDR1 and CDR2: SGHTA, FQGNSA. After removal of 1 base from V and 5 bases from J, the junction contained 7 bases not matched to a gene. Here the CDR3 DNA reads TGTGCCAGCAGCTTAGGGACCGGGACAGGGGGCAGAGATACGCAGTATTTT. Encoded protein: CASSLGTGTGGRDTQYF.

The CDR3 protein is CASSIGNSGNTGELFF. The CDR3 region has the DNA TGTGCCAGTAGTATAGGTAATAGCGGGAACACCGGGGAGCTGTTTTTT. V gene TRBV19 combines with J gene TRBJ2-2; possibly TRBD2 for D (6 bases). From germline, CDR1 is LNHDA and CDR2 SQIVND (reference sequence). Trimming cost V 1 base and J 1 base, with 10 bases left between them. The CDR3 is 16 residues long. The whole variable domain, filled in from reference TRBV19 and TRBJ2-2, reads DGGITQSPKYLFRKEGQNVTLSCEQNLNHDAMYWYRQDPGQGLRLIYYSQIVNDFQKGDIAEGYSVSREKKESFPLTVTSAQKNPTAFYLCASSIGNSGNTGELFFGEGSRLTVL.

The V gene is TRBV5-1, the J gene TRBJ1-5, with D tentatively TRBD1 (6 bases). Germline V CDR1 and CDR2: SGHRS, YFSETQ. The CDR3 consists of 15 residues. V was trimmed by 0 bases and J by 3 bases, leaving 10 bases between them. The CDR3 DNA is TGCGCCAGCAGCTTGGCAGGGGCGAACAATCAGCCCCAGCATTTT. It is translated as CASSLAGANNQPQHF.

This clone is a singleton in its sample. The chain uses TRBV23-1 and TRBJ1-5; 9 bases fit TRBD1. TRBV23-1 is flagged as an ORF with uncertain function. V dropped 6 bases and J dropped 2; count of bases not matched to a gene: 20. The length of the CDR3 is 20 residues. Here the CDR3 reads CASSRLTFRDRVLGNQPQHF. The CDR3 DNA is TGCGCCAGCAGCCGCCTTACGTTCCGGGACAGGGTGCTCGGCAATCAGCCCCAGCATTTT.

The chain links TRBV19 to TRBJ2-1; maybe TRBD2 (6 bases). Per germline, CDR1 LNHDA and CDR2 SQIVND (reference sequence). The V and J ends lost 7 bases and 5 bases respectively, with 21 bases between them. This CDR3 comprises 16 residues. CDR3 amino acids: CASMGLRDWPNNEQFF. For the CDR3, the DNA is TGTGCCAGTATGGGACTCCGGGACTGGCCAAACAATGAGCAGTTCTTC.

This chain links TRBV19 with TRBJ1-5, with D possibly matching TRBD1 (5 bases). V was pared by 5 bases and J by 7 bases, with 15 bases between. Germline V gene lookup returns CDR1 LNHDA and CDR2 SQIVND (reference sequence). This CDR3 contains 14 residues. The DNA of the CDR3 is TGTGCCAGTAGTTTTAGGTGGGGCGGACAGCCCCAGCATTTT. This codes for CASSFRWGGQPQHF.

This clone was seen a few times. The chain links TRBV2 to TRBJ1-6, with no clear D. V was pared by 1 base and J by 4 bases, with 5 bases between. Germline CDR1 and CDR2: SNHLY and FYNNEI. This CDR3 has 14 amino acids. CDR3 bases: TGTGCCAGCAGTGAAGGAACTTATAATTCACCCCTCCACTTT. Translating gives CASSEGTYNSPLHF.

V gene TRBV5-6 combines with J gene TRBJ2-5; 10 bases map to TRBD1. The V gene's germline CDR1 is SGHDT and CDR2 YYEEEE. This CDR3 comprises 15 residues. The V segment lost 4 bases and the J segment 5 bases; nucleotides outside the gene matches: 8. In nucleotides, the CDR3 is TGTGCCAGCAGCCTACTGACAGGGGGCGCTGAGACCCAGTACTTC. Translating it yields CASSLLTGGAETQYF.

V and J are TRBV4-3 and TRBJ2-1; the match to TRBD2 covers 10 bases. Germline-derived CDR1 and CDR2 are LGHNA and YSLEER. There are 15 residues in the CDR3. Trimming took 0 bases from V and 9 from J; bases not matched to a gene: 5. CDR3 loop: CASSQESAGGGEQFF. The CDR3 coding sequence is TGCGCCAGCAGCCAAGAATCAGCGGGAGGGGGTGAGCAGTTCTTC.

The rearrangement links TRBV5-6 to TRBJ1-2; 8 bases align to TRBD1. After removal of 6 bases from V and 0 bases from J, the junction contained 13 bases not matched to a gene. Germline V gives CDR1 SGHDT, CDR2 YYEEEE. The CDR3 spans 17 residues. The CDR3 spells CASIKVPDRVANYGYTF. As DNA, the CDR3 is TGTGCCAGCATCAAAGTCCCGGACAGGGTAGCTAACTATGGCTACACCTTC.

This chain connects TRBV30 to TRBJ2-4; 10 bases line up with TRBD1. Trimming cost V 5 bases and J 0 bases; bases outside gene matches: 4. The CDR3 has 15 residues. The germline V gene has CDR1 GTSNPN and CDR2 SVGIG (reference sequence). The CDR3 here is CAWGTGVLAKNIQYF. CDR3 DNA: TGTGCCTGGGGGACAGGGGTCCTAGCCAAAAACATTCAGTACTTC.

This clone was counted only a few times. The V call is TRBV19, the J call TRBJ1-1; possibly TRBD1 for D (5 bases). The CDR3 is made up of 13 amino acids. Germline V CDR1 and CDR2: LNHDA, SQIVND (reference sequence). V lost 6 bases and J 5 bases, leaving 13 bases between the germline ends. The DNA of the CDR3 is TGTGCCAGTAGCTTGACCAGGGTTACTGAAGCTTTCTTT. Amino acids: CASSLTRVTEAFF.

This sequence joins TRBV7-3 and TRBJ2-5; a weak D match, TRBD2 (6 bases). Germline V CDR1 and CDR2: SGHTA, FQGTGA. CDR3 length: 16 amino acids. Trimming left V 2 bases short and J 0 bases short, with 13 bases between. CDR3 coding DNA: TGTGCCAGCAGCTTACATCCTCGGGGGAACCAAGAGACCCAGTACTTC. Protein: CASSLHPRGNQETQYF.

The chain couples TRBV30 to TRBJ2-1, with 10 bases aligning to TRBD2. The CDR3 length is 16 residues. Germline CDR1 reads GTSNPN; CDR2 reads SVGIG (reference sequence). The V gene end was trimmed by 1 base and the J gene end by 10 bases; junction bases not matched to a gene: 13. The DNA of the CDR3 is TGTGCCTGGAGTGGTTTTGGAGCGGGAGGGCCTTTAGAGCAGTTCTTC. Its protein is CAWSGFGAGGPLEQFF.

The CDR3 loop is CASSINSPTDTQYF. In DNA form, the CDR3 reads TGTGCCAGTAGTATTAATTCCCCCACAGATACGCAGTATTTT. The chain joins TRBV19 to TRBJ2-3; the D is unclear. The CDR3 totals 14 residues. Between the trimmed V and J ends, which lost 3 bases and 2 bases, there was a span of 9 bases. The germline V gene has CDR1 LNHDA and CDR2 SQIVND (reference sequence).

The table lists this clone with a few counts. CDR3 protein: CAWRTGLEGNSPLHF. In nucleotides, the CDR3 is TGTGCCTGGAGAACGGGACTGGAGGGGAATTCACCCCTCCACTTT. The chain joins TRBV30 to TRBJ1-6; D might be TRBD1 (5 bases). V was pared by 3 bases and J by 7 bases, with 16 bases between. Looked up from germline, CDR1 is GTSNPN and CDR2 is SVGIG (reference sequence). The CDR3 consists of 15 residues.

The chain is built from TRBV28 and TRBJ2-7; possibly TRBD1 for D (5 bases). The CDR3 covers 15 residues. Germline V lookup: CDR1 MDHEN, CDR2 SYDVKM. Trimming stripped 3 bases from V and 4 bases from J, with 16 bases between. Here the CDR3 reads CASSFKLGQGYEQYF. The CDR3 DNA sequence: TGTGCCAGCAGTTTTAAATTGGGGCAGGGATACGAGCAGTACTTC. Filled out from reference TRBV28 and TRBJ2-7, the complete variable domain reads DVKVTQSSRYLVKRTGEKVFLECVQDMDHENMFWYRQDPGLGLRLIYFSYDVKMKEKGDIPEGYSVSREKKERFSLILESASTNQTSMYLCASSFKLGQGYEQYFGPGTRLTVT.